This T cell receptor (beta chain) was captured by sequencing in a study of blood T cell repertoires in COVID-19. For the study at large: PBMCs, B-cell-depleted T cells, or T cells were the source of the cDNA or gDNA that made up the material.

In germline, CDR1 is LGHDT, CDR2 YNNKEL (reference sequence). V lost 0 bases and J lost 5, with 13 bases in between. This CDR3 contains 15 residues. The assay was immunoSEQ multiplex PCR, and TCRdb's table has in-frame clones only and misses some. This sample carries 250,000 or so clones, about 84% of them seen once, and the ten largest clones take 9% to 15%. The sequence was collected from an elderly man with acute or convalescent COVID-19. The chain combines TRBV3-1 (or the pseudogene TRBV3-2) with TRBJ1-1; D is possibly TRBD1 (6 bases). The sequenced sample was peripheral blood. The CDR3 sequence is CASSQDRTDRTEAFF. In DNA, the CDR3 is TGTGCCAGCAGCCAAGATAGGACGGACAGAACTGAAGCTTTCTTT.